Below are 27 T cell receptor beta chains sequenced from a single sample in a study of long-term antiretroviral therapy in people with HIV. Survey-level resolution applied to immunoSEQ assay v3.0. Some clones are missing from TCRdb's copy, which holds only in-frame ones; the method was immunoSEQ multiplex PCR. The data hold tens of thousands of clones, with around 88% observed a single time. Material: unsorted PBMCs, obtained around 4.5 years after starting antiretroviral therapy. These TCRs come from a man aged 30-40 years with HIV.

V gene TRBV7-6 combines with J gene TRBJ2-5; 7 positions agree with TRBD2. J lost 2 bases, V lost 5 bases, and 8 bases had no gene match. The CDR3 is 15 residues long. CDR1 is SGHVS and CDR2 is FNYEAQ in the germline V gene. This chain's CDR3 is CASSLISGKQETQYF. CDR3 nucleotides: TGTGCCAGCAGCCTAATAAGCGGGAAACAAGAGACCCAGTACTTC.

V usage is TRBV5-1 and J usage is TRBJ1-2; a weak D match, TRBD1 (5 bases). CDR3 length: 17 residues. Germline V gene lookup returns CDR1 SGHRS and CDR2 YFSETQ. Trimming stripped 4 bases from V and 2 bases from J, with 21 bases between. The DNA of the CDR3 is TGCGCCAGCAGCGAACGGACAAGAGGGGTGATGAACTATGGCTACACCTTC. Translating it yields CASSERTRGVMNYGYTF.

The gene calls are TRBV11-1 and TRBJ1-1, with 7 bases aligning to TRBD1. The junction had 2 bases not matched to a gene; V was cut back by 0 bases and J by 7 bases. Looked up from germline, CDR1 is SGHAT and CDR2 is FQDESV (reference sequence). CDR3 length: 13 residues. In nucleotides, the CDR3 is TGTGCCAGCAGCTTAGCGGGACAGATTGAAGCTTTCTTT. Translation: CASSLAGQIEAFF.

Concerning this clone itself: One end of the junction is discordant with germline, which a read error may explain. The chain has TRBV7-7 and TRBJ2-3; D gene unclear. This CDR3 is built from 14 residues. Germline lookup yields CDR1 SSHAT and CDR2 FNYEAQ (reference sequence). Here the CDR3 DNA reads TGTGCTAGCAGCCGATCCCCTAGTGGCGATACGCAGTATTTT. The encoded protein is CASSRSPSGDTQYF.

V and J are TRBV4-3 and TRBJ2-5; D gene unclear. V was clipped by 1 base and J by 4 bases, with 13 bases between them. The germline V gene encodes CDR1 LGHNA and CDR2 YSLEER. This CDR3 region has 15 residues. The CDR3 is CASSQGGNPRETQYF. The CDR3 coding sequence is TGCGCCAGCAGCCAAGGGGGTAACCCGAGAGAGACCCAGTACTTC.

V is TRBV9 and J is TRBJ2-3, with D perhaps given as TRBD1 or TRBD2 (6 bases each). V was cut by 0 bases and J by 1 base, with 15 bases left in between. The germline V gene has CDR1 SGDLS and CDR2 YYNGEE. This CDR3 contains 17 residues. For the CDR3, the DNA is TGTGCCAGCAGCGTAGGGTCATCGGGGGCTGGCACAGATACGCAGTATTTT. Encoded protein: CASSVGSSGAGTDTQYF.

The table lists this clone with a few counts. This chain links TRBV7-3 with TRBJ2-1, with 9 bases identical to TRBD2. CDR3 size: 16 residues. V shed 2 bases and J 3 bases; nucleotides not matched to a gene: 5. Per germline, CDR1 SGHTA and CDR2 FQGTGA. CDR3 in amino acids: CASSLVGTSSYNEQFF. The CDR3 nucleotides are TGTGCCAGCAGCTTAGTGGGGACTAGCAGCTACAATGAGCAGTTCTTC. Using reference TRBV7-3 and TRBJ2-1 for the parts outside the CDR3, the full variable domain is GAGVSQTPSNKVTEKGKYVELRCDPISGHTALYWYRQSLGQGPEFLIYFQGTGAADDSGLPNDRFFAVRPEGSVSTLKIQRTERGDSAVYLCASSLVGTSSYNEQFFGPGTRLTVL.

The sample holds one count of this clone. This CDR3 reads CASSQDRVAYGYTF. DNA for the CDR3: TGTGCCAGCAGCCAAGACAGGGTTGCTTATGGCTACACCTTC. The rearrangement links TRBV4-2 to TRBJ1-2, with D perhaps matching TRBD1 (5 bases). The CDR3 sequence is 14 residues long. V lost 0 bases, J lost 5 bases, and 10 bases lay in between. Germline CDR1 and CDR2: LGHNA and YNFKEQ.

This clone was seen a single time. The J gene is TRBJ1-1, the V gene TRBV11-3; D may be TRBD1 (6 bases). Per germline, CDR1 SGHNT and CDR2 YENEEA. The ends were cut back, 0 bases at V and 11 bases at J, with 22 bases in the middle. The CDR3 loop spans 16 amino acids. This CDR3 reads CASSLDLSQGLVVAFF. In DNA, the CDR3 is TGTGCCAGCAGCTTAGATCTAAGCCAGGGGTTAGTCGTGGCTTTCTTT.

The chain combines TRBV7-8 with TRBJ2-4, with TRBD2 matching 7 bases. J lost 2 bases, V lost 5 bases, and 15 bases had no gene match. Germline V CDR1 and CDR2: SGHVS, FQNEAQ. The CDR3 has 18 residues. This CDR3 is CASSLSSAGVGSKNIQYF. The CDR3 bases are TGTGCCAGCAGCCTATCTAGTGCGGGAGTAGGGTCCAAAAACATTCAGTACTTC.

The gene calls are TRBV5-6 and TRBJ2-5; D possibly corresponds to TRBD1 (6 bases). V gave up 5 bases and J gave up 0 bases, with 11 bases separating them. The CDR3 totals 14 residues. The germline CDR1 and CDR2 sequences are SGHDT and YYEEEE. Written as DNA, the CDR3 is TGTGCCAGCAGTGAGGGGGACAACCAAGAGACCCAGTACTTC. It yields the protein CASSEGDNQETQYF.

This sequence joins TRBV7-6 and TRBJ2-3; D tentatively reads TRBD1 or TRBD2 (5 bases each). The CDR3 length is 15 residues. The germline CDR1 and CDR2 sequences are SGHVS and FNYEAQ. Trimming took off 5 bases at V and 2 bases at J, with 14 bases between the two ends. CDR3 in DNA: TGTGCCAGCAGCGATACGGGGCGGATCACAGATACGCAGTATTTT. Its protein product is CASSDTGRITDTQYF. The variable domain in full, completed from reference TRBV7-6 and TRBJ2-3, reads GAGVSQSPRYKVTKRGQDVALRCDPISGHVSLYWYRQALGQGPEFLTYFNYEAQQDKSGLPNDRFSAERPEGSISTLTIQRTEQRDSAMYRCASSDTGRITDTQYFGPGTRLTVL.

The V gene is TRBV4-3, the J gene TRBJ2-7; D not resolved. V lost 2 bases and J 2 bases, leaving 16 bases between the germline ends. Germline V lookup: CDR1 LGHNA, CDR2 YSLEER. This CDR3 contains 16 residues. DNA of the CDR3: TGCGCCAGCAGCCAACAATCTTTTACTACGCCCTACGAGCAGTACTTC. Its protein is CASSQQSFTTPYEQYF.

The rearrangement uses TRBV4-1 and TRBJ1-5; no definite D call. Looked up from germline, CDR1 is MGHRA and CDR2 is YSYEKL. The CDR3 runs 15 residues. The V gene lost 0 bases and the J gene lost 7 bases, with 13 bases spanning the gap. In DNA, the CDR3 is TGCGCCAGCAGCCAAGAGTTCCCCGTAAGCCAGCCCCAGCATTTT. Amino acids: CASSQEFPVSQPQHF.

This chain joins TRBV11-1 and TRBJ2-2; D call uncertain. Germline lookup yields CDR1 SGHAT and CDR2 FQDESV (reference sequence). V was clipped by 0 bases and J by 4 bases, with 6 bases between them. This CDR3 contains 14 residues. CDR3 nucleotide sequence: TGTGCCAGCAGCTTAGCGACTGGCACCGGGGAGCTGTTTTTT. Its translation: CASSLATGTGELFF.

The chain joins TRBV12-5 to TRBJ1-4; 7 bases are shared with TRBD1. The V gene end was trimmed by 0 bases and the J gene end by 8 bases; junction bases not matched to a gene: 9. This CDR3 is 16 amino acids long. Germline assignment: CDR1 LGHNT and CDR2 FRNRAP. The chain's CDR3 is CASGLVSGTAIEKLFF. The CDR3 nucleotides read TGTGCTAGTGGTTTGGTTTCCGGGACAGCAATAGAAAAACTGTTTTTT. The whole variable domain, remainder taken from reference TRBV12-5 and TRBJ1-4, is DARVTQTPRHKVTEMGQEVTMRCQPILGHNTVFWYRQTMMQGLELLAYFRNRAPLDDSGMPKDRFSAEMPDATLATLKIQPSEPRDSAVYFCASGLVSGTAIEKLFFGSGTQLSVL.

The chain links TRBV7-8 to TRBJ2-5, with D possibly being TRBD2 (6 bases). The CDR3 covers 17 residues. Germline CDR1 reads SGHVS; CDR2 reads FQNEAQ. Trimming removed 8 bases at V and 5 bases at J, with 27 bases between. CDR3 region: CASSFNPRGSAGETQYF. CDR3 nucleotides: TGTGCCAGCTCTTTCAATCCCCGGGGGTCCGCGGGTGAGACCCAGTACTTC.

The chain employs TRBV7-9 and TRBJ2-7, with D possibly matching TRBD1 (5 bases). CDR3 length: 14 residues. Trimming pared 4 bases from V and 3 bases from J, leaving 13 bases between. Germline V gene lookup returns CDR1 SEHNR and CDR2 FQNEAQ (reference sequence). CDR3 protein: CASSSAGHNYEQYF. CDR3 sequence (DNA): TGTGCCAGCAGCTCAGCCGGACATAACTACGAGCAGTACTTC.

V usage is TRBV7-9 and J usage is TRBJ2-7; 12 nucleotides match TRBD1. Germline assignment: CDR1 SEHNR and CDR2 FQNEAQ (reference sequence). This CDR3 contains 14 residues. The trim removed 3 bases at V and 6 bases at J, leaving 3 bases unmatched. The CDR3 nucleotides are TGTGCCAGCAGCTTGGGGACAGGGGGCGGCGAGCAGTACTTC. Translated, it gives CASSLGTGGGEQYF.

V is TRBV5-1 and J is TRBJ1-2; D possibly corresponds to TRBD1 (6 bases). Germline V gene data show CDR1 as SGHRS and CDR2 as YFSETQ. V lost 6 bases to trimming and J lost 4 bases, with 13 bases between them. CDR3 length: 13 residues. This chain's CDR3 is CASNLQGSYGYTF. The CDR3 DNA reads TGCGCCAGCAACTTACAGGGTTCCTATGGCTACACCTTC. Full variable domain (missing parts from reference TRBV5-1 and TRBJ1-2): KAGVTQTPRYLIKTRGQQVTLSCSPISGHRSVSWYQQTPGQGLQFLFEYFSETQRNKGNFPGRFSGRQFSNSRSEMNVSTLELGDSALYLCASNLQGSYGYTFGSGTRLTVV.

This clone was seen only once. The rearrangement joins TRBV2 to TRBJ2-3; 15 nucleotides align to TRBD2. CDR3 size: 18 residues. Germline trimming cut 2 bases from V and 5 bases from J; bases unmatched to any gene: 8. Germline lookup yields CDR1 SNHLY and CDR2 FYNNEI. The CDR3: CASSELGLAGGPGDTQYF. CDR3 nucleotides: TGTGCCAGCAGTGAACTAGGACTAGCGGGGGGGCCCGGAGATACGCAGTATTTT.

The chain carries TRBV19 and TRBJ2-7; D may be TRBD2 (6 bases). This CDR3 has 18 residues. CDR1 LNHDA and CDR2 SQIVND come from the germline V gene (reference sequence). Trimming took off 2 bases at V and 0 bases at J, with 20 bases between the two ends. The CDR3 protein is CASSIFFGGEGSSYEQYF. Written as DNA, the CDR3 is TGTGCCAGTAGTATATTTTTCGGGGGAGAAGGGAGCTCCTACGAGCAGTACTTC.

The rearrangement joins TRBV13 to TRBJ2-1; D unclear. This CDR3 region has 15 residues. Germline CDR1 PRHDT, CDR2 FYEKMQ (reference sequence). V shed 3 bases and J shed 0 bases, with 9 bases lying between them. The CDR3 DNA reads TGTGCCAGCAGCTTGGGAACCCTCTCCTACAATGAGCAGTTCTTC. As protein: CASSLGTLSYNEQFF.

This chain connects TRBV25-1 to TRBJ2-5; weak D call: TRBD1 (6 bases). The CDR3 sequence is 12 residues long. Trimming stripped 6 bases from V and 5 bases from J, with 10 bases between. The germline gives CDR1 MGHDK, CDR2 SYGVNS. The CDR3 region is CASRKRGETQYF. The CDR3, as DNA: TGTGCCAGCAGAAAAAGGGGGGAGACCCAGTACTTC.

The chain recombines TRBV2 with TRBJ2-2, with D tentatively TRBD2 (5 bases). The CDR3 runs 15 residues. V gave up 4 bases and J gave up 2 bases, with 11 bases separating them. Germline V lookup: CDR1 SNHLY, CDR2 FYNNEI. Here the CDR3 DNA reads TGTGCCAGCAGTGGAGGGCGGCCCAACACCGGGGAGCTGTTTTTT. This translates into CASSGGRPNTGELFF.

Here the CDR3 reads CASSPTLIGDEQYF. The CDR3 DNA reads as TGCGCCAGCAGCCCAACCCTGATTGGGGACGAGCAGTACTTC. The V call is TRBV5-1, the J call TRBJ2-7; D gene uncertain. CDR3 length equals 14 residues. Germline assignment: CDR1 SGHRS and CDR2 YFSETQ. Deletions cut 4 bases from V and 5 bases from J, with 16 bases between.

The genes are TRBV6-5 and TRBJ2-1, with D perhaps matching TRBD1 (5 bases). The CDR3 has 14 amino acids. Per the germline V gene, CDR1 is MNHEY and CDR2 is SVGAGI. V was clipped by 7 bases and J by 8 bases, with 18 bases between them. The CDR3 bases are TGTGCCAGCACCTCGGACAAGGGCAGGGATGAGCAGTTCTTC. Its translation: CASTSDKGRDEQFF.